Following are 20 T cell receptor beta chains from one sample sequenced in a study of T cells in Graves' hyperthyroidism and ophthalmopathy. Amplified TCR beta CDR3 regions came from RNA transcripts. The TCR CDR3 was amplified in a first-round RT-PCR using the HTBI primer set. Each CDR3 protein is one row after TCRdb ran MiXCR on the multiplex PCR reads. The sample includes 500,000 to 550,000 distinct CDR3 sequences, around 21% seen only once; the top ten take approximately 26%. Sequenced material: blood. The receptors were sampled from a man aged 18 to 29 with Graves' hyperthyroidism.

The chain uses TRBV28 and TRBJ1-6; 7 bases agree with TRBD1. The CDR3 consists of 16 residues. Germline V gene lookup returns CDR1 MDHEN and CDR2 SYDVKM. Trimming took 6 bases from V and 8 from J; bases not matched to a gene: 13. The CDR3 DNA sequence: TGTGCCAGCAGCGCAACCGCGGGACAGACTTATTCACCCCTCCACTTT. Protein: CASSATAGQTYSPLHF.

This clonotype has ten or more counts. A much larger clone is a single base away; this may be a read error. The chain recombines TRBV6-2 or TRBV6-3 with TRBJ2-5, with D tentatively TRBD1 (5 bases). The CDR3 contains 15 residues. Looked up from germline, CDR1 is MNHEY and CDR2 is SVGEGT. DNA of the CDR3: TGTGCCAGCAGTAGGACAAGGGTGGGGATGGAGACCAAGTACTTC. The encoded protein is CASSRTRVGMETKYF.

In its sample, this clonotype was seen many times. The chain combines TRBV6-1 with TRBJ1-5; no reliable D call. Trimming removed 3 bases from V and 2 bases from J, with 14 bases in between. The germline V gene encodes CDR1 MNHNS and CDR2 SASEGT. The CDR3 has 16 residues. CDR3 amino acids: CASSETSPMGNQPQHF. CDR3 coding DNA: TGTGCCAGCAGTGAGACGTCGCCAATGGGCAATCAGCCCCAGCATTTT.

This clonotype was detected ten times or more. The chain links TRBV12-3 or TRBV12-4 to TRBJ2-5, with D maybe TRBD1 (6 bases). The CDR3 runs 15 residues. V lost 4 bases to trimming and J lost 7 bases, with 19 bases between them. CDR3 DNA: TGTGCCAGCAGTTACGGGATACACAGGGTCGGGACCCAGTACTTC. Its protein is CASSYGIHRVGTQYF.

In its sample, this clonotype was seen many times. The V call is TRBV19, the J call TRBJ1-5, with TRBD1 matching over 10 bases. There are 17 residues in the CDR3. The V gene end was trimmed by 4 bases and the J gene end by 3 bases; junction bases not matched to a gene: 9. The germline V gene encodes CDR1 LNHDA and CDR2 SQIVND (reference sequence). Here the CDR3 reads CASSTTRQGADNQPQHF. DNA of the CDR3: TGTGCCAGTAGTACAACCCGACAGGGGGCAGACAATCAGCCCCAGCATTTT.

CDR3 in DNA: TGTGCCAGCAGCGTCGAAGGGACCTATGGCTACACCTTC. Residues: CASSVEGTYGYTF. J is TRBJ1-2 and V is TRBV9, with D perhaps matching TRBD1 (5 bases). Trimming removed 2 bases at V and 4 bases at J, with 9 bases between. CDR1 and CDR2 (germline): SGDLS, YYNGEE. The CDR3 consists of 13 residues.

This clonotype has just a few counts. The chain uses TRBV6-1 and TRBJ2-7; TRBD2 agrees at 8 bases. With V trimmed by 5 bases and J by 4 bases, 7 bases remained unmatched. The CDR3 length is 14 residues. From germline, CDR1 is MNHNS and CDR2 SASEGT. This CDR3 is CASSMGLVRYEQYF. As DNA, the CDR3 is TGTGCCAGCAGTATGGGACTAGTCAGATACGAGCAGTACTTC.

At least ten counts were recorded for this clonotype. The V gene is TRBV14, the J gene TRBJ2-2; D not resolved. With 4 bases removed from V and 1 base from J, the gap between germline ends came to 4 bases. Germline CDR1 reads SGHDN; CDR2 reads FVKESK. This CDR3 has 13 amino acids. CDR3 nucleotide sequence: TGTGCCAGCAGCCCGATGAACACCGGGGAGCTGTTTTTT. Amino acid sequence: CASSPMNTGELFF.

This clonotype was counted only a few times. The chain has TRBV5-1 and TRBJ2-7; D remains ambiguous. V lost 0 bases and J 0 bases, leaving 7 bases between the germline ends. The CDR3 sequence is 14 residues long. Germline V gene lookup returns CDR1 SGHRS and CDR2 YFSETQ. The CDR3 loop is CASSLGPNSYEQYF. The CDR3 nucleotides read TGCGCCAGCAGCTTGGGACCGAACTCCTACGAGCAGTACTTC.

This clonotype was found many times. The V gene is TRBV28, the J gene TRBJ2-5; tentatively, D is TRBD2 (7 bases). The CDR3 totals 14 residues. Looked up from germline, CDR1 is MDHEN and CDR2 is SYDVKM. V lost 7 bases, J lost 3 bases, and 15 bases lay in between. Here the CDR3 reads CASKGGGFEETQYF. In DNA, the CDR3 is TGTGCCAGCAAGGGGGGGGGCTTTGAAGAGACCCAGTACTTC.

With respect to this clonotype: Being one base from a much bigger clone, this may be a read error. This sequence joins TRBV6-1 and TRBJ2-5; D possibly corresponds to TRBD1 (5 bases). CDR1 is MNHNS and CDR2 is SASEGT in the germline V gene. The CDR3 sequence is 13 residues long. This CDR3 is CASSFQGEETKYF. CDR3 bases: TGTGCCAGCAGTTTTCAGGGCGAAGAGACCAAGTACTTC.

Worth noting for this clonotype: A read error is possible here, since a much larger clone lies one base away. J is TRBJ1-1 and V is TRBV11-2; D perhaps matches TRBD1 (5 bases). The CDR3 loop spans 16 amino acids. The germline V gene has CDR1 SGHAT and CDR2 FQNNGV. The CDR3 loop reads CASSLFPGNMNTESFF. CDR3 sequence (DNA): TGTGCCAGCAGCTTATTTCCAGGGAATATGAACACTGAATCTTTCTTT. The full variable domain, in which reference TRBV11-2 and TRBJ1-1 provide the parts outside the CDR3, is EAGVAQSPRYKIIEKRQSVAFWCNPISGHATLYWYQQILGQGPKLLIQFQNNGVVDDSQLPKDRFSAERLKGVDSTLKIQPAKLEDSAVYLCASSLFPGNMNTESFFGQGTRLTVV.

There are a few counts of this clonotype. V gene TRBV29-1 combines with J gene TRBJ2-7; perhaps D is TRBD1 or TRBD2 (5 bases each). CDR1 and CDR2 (germline): SQVTM, ANQGSEA. This CDR3 has 12 amino acids. V lost 6 bases, J lost 4 bases, and 13 bases lay in between. CDR3 nucleotide sequence: TGCAGCGTGATGGGGGAAGGTTACGAGCAGTACTTC. Protein: CSVMGEGYEQYF.

Many counts were recorded for this clonotype. The chain uses TRBV20-1 and TRBJ2-7; tentatively, D is TRBD1 (5 bases). Germline V gene sequence: CDR1 DFQATT, CDR2 SNEGSKA (reference sequence). The CDR3 length is 15 residues. Trimming stripped 6 bases from V and 1 base from J, with 19 bases between. CDR3 bases: TGCAGTGCCCTAGAAGGCAGGGTTGGATCCTACGAGCAGTACTTC. Translating gives CSALEGRVGSYEQYF.

This clonotype was observed many times. V and J are TRBV6-5 and TRBJ1-5; D is possibly TRBD1 (6 bases). Germline CDR1 reads MNHEY; CDR2 reads SVGAGI. The CDR3 spans 13 residues. Trimming removed 2 bases at V and 9 bases at J, with 11 bases between. DNA of the CDR3: TGTGCCAGCAGTTACACAGGGCTTCGGCCCCAGCATTTT. This translates into CASSYTGLRPQHF.

This clonotype was counted between two and nine times. This chain uses TRBV2 with TRBJ1-5; D may be TRBD1 (5 bases). The CDR3 consists of 13 residues. Trimming left V 6 bases short and J 7 bases short, with 13 bases between. CDR1 SNHLY and CDR2 FYNNEI come from the germline V gene. The CDR3 nucleotides read TGTGCCAGCAGGGACCGGGGGATCCAGCCCCAGCATTTT. This gives the protein CASRDRGIQPQHF.

This clonotype was picked up a small number of times. The chain joins TRBV12-3 or TRBV12-4 to TRBJ2-2; TRBD2 matches 7 bases. The V gene end was trimmed by 4 bases and the J gene end by 8 bases; junction bases not matched to a gene: 4. The CDR3 extends over 13 amino acids. DNA of the CDR3: TGTGCCAGCAGTTGGCGCGGGAGTGGGGAGCTGTTTTTT. It yields the protein CASSWRGSGELFF.

This clonotype was counted ten times or more. The chain couples TRBV29-1 to TRBJ2-7, with TRBD1 identical over 7 bases. The CDR3 loop spans 12 amino acids. Per the germline V gene, CDR1 is SQVTM and CDR2 is ANQGSEA. V was clipped by 4 bases and J by 1 base; unmatched bases: 1. CDR3 DNA sequence: TGCAGCGTTGGGACAGGATCCTACGAGCAGTACTTC. It codes for CSVGTGSYEQYF.

This clonotype was detected many times. The DNA of the CDR3 is TGTGCCAGCAGCCAGCGGGGGACCTTTGGCTACGAGCAGTACTTC. This gives the protein CASSQRGTFGYEQYF. The chain is built from TRBV11-2 and TRBJ2-7; 8 bases map to TRBD2. The CDR3 has 15 residues. Per germline, CDR1 SGHAT and CDR2 FQNNGV. With V trimmed by 5 bases and J by 3 bases, 9 bases remained unmatched.

This clonotype was recorded many times. J is TRBJ1-1 and V is TRBV20-1; 8 bases match TRBD1. V lost 4 bases, J lost 8 bases, and 6 bases stayed unmatched. Germline CDR1 DFQATT, CDR2 SNEGSKA (reference sequence). The CDR3 has 12 amino acids. The CDR3 nucleotides are TGCAGTGCTAACAGGGGGAGTCGGGAAGCTTTCTTT. This translates into CSANRGSREAFF.